This T cell receptor beta chain appears in the sequencing data of a study of cytomegalovirus exposure and HLA in healthy donors. This clone was picked up a small number of times. Its specificity is unknown. Study findings and constraints: It was likely that a cluster of highly shared sequence variants was a sequencing artifact. Presence/absence results assume similar sequencing depth per donor, which may not hold.

The PCR used 60 Vbeta and 13 Jbeta primers. The method was immunoSEQ multiplex PCR; TCRdb's version includes in-frame clones alone and lacks a portion of them. The sample records more than 85,000 clones, roughly 80% being singletons. The CDR3 has 15 residues. The V gene's germline CDR1 is SGHTA and CDR2 FQGTGA. Trimming took 2 bases from V and 5 from J, leaving 13 bases between them. The sequencing input was PBMCs. V gene TRBV7-3 combines with J gene TRBJ2-1; D unresolved. The TCR comes from a woman aged 30 to 39 in good health and CMV-seronegative. This CDR3 is CASSLEFIANNEQFF. The CDR3 region has the DNA TGTGCCAGCAGCTTAGAGTTTATTGCCAACAATGAGCAGTTCTTC. Complete variable domain (other parts from reference TRBV7-3 and TRBJ2-1): GAGVSQTPSNKVTEKGKYVELRCDPISGHTALYWYRQSLGQGPEFLIYFQGTGAADDSGLPNDRFFAVRPEGSVSTLKIQRTERGDSAVYLCASSLEFIANNEQFFGPGTRLTVL.